Below are 9 T cell receptor beta chains sequenced from a single sample in a study of blood T cell repertoires in COVID-19 (dated by TCRdb to about 2020). Libraries were built with the immunoSEQ multiplex PCR assay. TCRdb provides this immuneACCESS table in a form limited to in-frame rearrangements. Some clones are lacking; in checked studies, under half of them reflect an unresolved V gene, and why the rest are absent is not known. The sample table holds about 57,000 clones, of which roughly 85% were seen once. The ten most abundant clones make up approximately 3.4% of the sample. The sample taken for sequencing was peripheral blood. Every receptor here comes from a man between 60 and 75 years old with acute or convalescent COVID-19.

This chain uses TRBV7-8 with TRBJ2-1, with TRBD2 identical over 13 bases. Per germline, CDR1 SGHVS and CDR2 FQNEAQ. V trimming: 4 bases; J trimming: 8 bases; junction bases outside the gene matches: 5. The CDR3 consists of 15 residues. The CDR3 region has the DNA TGTGCCAGCAGCTCACTAGCGGGAGGGCCCTATGAGCAGTTCTTC. This translates into CASSSLAGGPYEQFF.

This chain uses TRBV29-1 with TRBJ2-1; 12 bases align to TRBD2. This CDR3 contains 15 residues. The ends lost 2 bases at V and 6 bases at J; junction bases unmatched: 5. From germline, CDR1 is SQVTM and CDR2 ANQGSEA. The CDR3 loop is CSVEPGLAGFNEQFF. CDR3 bases: TGCAGCGTTGAACCGGGACTAGCGGGTTTCAATGAGCAGTTCTTC.

The chain is built from TRBV5-4 and TRBJ1-1; 7 bases fit TRBD1. V was clipped by 1 base and J by 7 bases; unmatched bases: 7. Per the germline V gene, CDR1 is SGHNT and CDR2 is YYREEE (reference sequence). This CDR3 has 14 amino acids. CDR3 sequence (DNA): TGTGCCAGCAGCTTGATGACAGGGTTAAATGAAGCTTTCTTT. This sequence encodes CASSLMTGLNEAFF.

This chain connects TRBV4-1 to TRBJ1-3; 7 bases are shared with TRBD1. The CDR3 extends over 16 amino acids. J was trimmed by 0 bases and V by 3 bases; bases with no gene match: 5. Germline CDR1 MGHRA, CDR2 YSYEKL. This CDR3 is CASSHRDRFSGNTIYF. The CDR3 nucleotides are TGCGCCAGCAGCCACCGGGACAGATTCTCTGGAAACACCATATATTTT.

This chain connects TRBV4-2 to TRBJ2-1, with 8 bases that match TRBD2. Germline V gene data show CDR1 as LGHNA and CDR2 as YNFKEQ. The V gene end was trimmed by 2 bases and the J gene end by 2 bases; junction bases not matched to a gene: 8. The CDR3 spans 17 residues. The CDR3 coding sequence is TGTGCCAGCAGCCAAACCACTAGCGGCATACCCTACAATGAGCAGTTCTTC. Protein product: CASSQTTSGIPYNEQFF.

In its sample, this clone was seen a few times. The genes are TRBV7-9 and TRBJ2-1; 9 bases match TRBD2. The V gene end was trimmed by 5 bases and the J gene end by 5 bases; junction bases not matched to a gene: 7. CDR3 length: 15 residues. Germline values: CDR1 SEHNR, CDR2 FQNEAQ (reference sequence). DNA for the CDR3: TGTGCCAGCAGCCCGAGACTAGCGGAAGACAATGAGCAGTTCTTC. It translates to CASSPRLAEDNEQFF.

This chain connects TRBV18 to TRBJ1-3; the D is unclear. Germline loops: CDR1 KGHSH, CDR2 LQKENI. The CDR3 sequence is 15 residues long. Trimming stripped 2 bases from V and 0 bases from J, with 8 bases between. The CDR3, as DNA: TGTGCCAGCTCACCAATCCAGGACTCTGGAAACACCATATATTTT. It codes for CASSPIQDSGNTIYF.

V is TRBV29-1 and J is TRBJ2-2; a weak D match, TRBD1 (5 bases). Germline loops: CDR1 SQVTM, CDR2 ANQGSEA. The CDR3 has 14 residues. V was pared by 7 bases and J by 4 bases, with 16 bases between. In nucleotides, the CDR3 is TGCAGCGGCGGAAAAGGGGCCGGCACCGGGGAGCTGTTTTTT. It encodes CSGGKGAGTGELFF.

The J gene is TRBJ2-7, the V gene TRBV18, with unresolved D. The CDR3 totals 15 residues. V lost 4 bases to trimming and J lost 0 bases, with 13 bases between them. The V gene's germline CDR1 is KGHSH and CDR2 LQKENI. The CDR3 loop reads CASSLGAKSSYEQYF. As DNA, the CDR3 is TGTGCCAGCTCACTCGGAGCCAAATCCTCCTACGAGCAGTACTTC. Looking up the rest from reference TRBV18 and TRBJ2-7 gives the full variable domain: NAGVMQNPRHLVRRRGQEARLRCSPMKGHSHVYWYRQLPEEGLKFMVYLQKENIIDESGMPKERFSAEFPKEGPSILRIQQVVRGDSAAYFCASSLGAKSSYEQYFGPGTRLTVT.